The text below deals with one TCR beta chain. No antigen is known for it. It has no much larger one-base neighbor in the sample; base qualities were not kept. The donors belonged to the validation cohort of roughly 120 subjects, which was separate from the 666-subject first cohort. Libraries were prepared through the immunoSEQ multiplex PCR assay. On the study's bioinformatics: To diagnose cytomegalovirus status from the catalog of TCR beta chain sequences, a statistical classification framework was built. Sourced from immuneACCESS, this table was stored by TCRdb with only in-frame sequences that have V and J called. A share of the clones is absent; for the studies checked, an unresolved V gene accounts for under half, and the remainder has no known explanation. That table is the source of V, J and clone size, and D and trimming were worked out from the DNA. For this sample there are 250,000 to 400,000 clones; over 75% appear just once. The ten top clones hold about 0.96% of the sample.

The data originate from a study of cytomegalovirus exposure and HLA in healthy donors listed by TCRdb under 2017. About the full investigation: A later analysis indicated that the roughly 120 validation repertoires were generated on the platform also employed for the approximately 700 repertoires of the first cohort. The study combined high-throughput TCR immunosequencing, statistical association of individual TCRs with disease status, and machine learning to predict cytomegalovirus infection status. The study was designed to test whether signatures of past pathogen exposure could be identified by cataloging public T cell receptors. Besides the first cohort of approximately 710 subjects, a separate validation cohort made up of roughly 130 different subjects was used.

What the study reported, not specific to this receptor: All 120 repertoires were used to score co-occurrence in the validation cohort in a later analysis, because that analysis had no HLA typing for the cohort. It was suggested by the authors that the approach could potentially be generalized to other disease states and immunological phenotypes. The study gave a list of about 160 TCR beta chains associated with cytomegalovirus. Of the cluster scores, 90% to 95% were above 0 in a later analysis, which found that TCRs clustered in the first cohort also tended to co-occur in the approximately 120 validation repertoires. A few of the identified cytomegalovirus-associated TCR beta chains were confirmed in vitro to be specific for cytomegalovirus antigens. Most TCR sequences were observed very rarely across donors, whereas some public TCRs were present in many individuals. In both the original and validation cohorts, the classifier was reported to diagnose cytomegalovirus status with high specificity and sensitivity.

The cysteine opens and the phenylalanine closes a CDR3 of 17 amino acids. Only CDR3 DNA is held: 51 bases, read in frame from base 1. For CDR1 and CDR2, the germline V gene (reference sequence) lists SGHNT and YYREEE. V is pruned by 0 bases and J by 2 bases, leaving 3 bases of the junction without a gene match. The receptor's source is a man younger than 45 in good health and CMV-seronegative. Sequencing was done on a sample of PBMCs. The V and J genes are TRBV5-4 and TRBJ2-3; 13 bases in the junction line up with TRBD2. The CDR3: CASSLGLAGGHTDTQYF. The DNA is TGTGCCAGCAGCTTGGGACTAGCGGGGGGCCACACAGATACGCAGTATTTT. With the portions outside the CDR3 filled from the reference TRBV5-4 and TRBJ2-3 genes, the complete variable region becomes ETGVTQSPTHLIKTRGQQVTLRCSSQSGHNTVSWYQQALGQGPQFIFQYYREEENGRGNFPPRFSGLQFPNYSSELNVNALELDDSALYLCASSLGLAGGHTDTQYFGPGTRLTVL.